This T cell receptor beta chain was captured in a study of PD-L1 blockade in urothelial cancer. V lost 0 bases and J lost 9, with 12 bases in between. Germline V gives CDR1 SGDLS, CDR2 YYNGEE. The CDR3 totals 13 residues. Only in-frame clones appear in the TCRdb table, and some are missing; sequencing was by immunoSEQ multiplex PCR. The data show 65,000 to 80,000 clones, about 85% seen once. The sample here was PBMCs, taken around atezolizumab (anti-PD-L1) treatment. This chain connects TRBV9 to TRBJ1-1; tentatively, D is TRBD1 (6 bases). The sequence was collected from a man aged 65 to 85 with urothelial cancer. CDR3 region: CASSVVGTNQAFF. The CDR3 nucleotides read TGTGCCAGCAGCGTAGTAGGGACAAACCAAGCTTTCTTT.